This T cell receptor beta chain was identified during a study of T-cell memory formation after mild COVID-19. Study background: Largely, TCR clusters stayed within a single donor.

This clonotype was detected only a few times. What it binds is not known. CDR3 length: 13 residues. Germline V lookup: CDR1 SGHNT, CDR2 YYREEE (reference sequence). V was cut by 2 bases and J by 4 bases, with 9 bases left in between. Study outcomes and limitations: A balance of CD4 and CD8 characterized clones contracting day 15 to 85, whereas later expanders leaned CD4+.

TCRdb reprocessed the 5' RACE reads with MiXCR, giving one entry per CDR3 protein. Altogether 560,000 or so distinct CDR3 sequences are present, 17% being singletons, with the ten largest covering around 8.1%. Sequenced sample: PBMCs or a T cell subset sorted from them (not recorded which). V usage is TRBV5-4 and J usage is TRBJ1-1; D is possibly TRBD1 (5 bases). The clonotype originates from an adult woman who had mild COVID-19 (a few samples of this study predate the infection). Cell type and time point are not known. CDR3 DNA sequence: TGTGCCAGCAGCTTACAGGTCGGCACTGAAGCTTTCTTT. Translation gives CASSLQVGTEAFF.